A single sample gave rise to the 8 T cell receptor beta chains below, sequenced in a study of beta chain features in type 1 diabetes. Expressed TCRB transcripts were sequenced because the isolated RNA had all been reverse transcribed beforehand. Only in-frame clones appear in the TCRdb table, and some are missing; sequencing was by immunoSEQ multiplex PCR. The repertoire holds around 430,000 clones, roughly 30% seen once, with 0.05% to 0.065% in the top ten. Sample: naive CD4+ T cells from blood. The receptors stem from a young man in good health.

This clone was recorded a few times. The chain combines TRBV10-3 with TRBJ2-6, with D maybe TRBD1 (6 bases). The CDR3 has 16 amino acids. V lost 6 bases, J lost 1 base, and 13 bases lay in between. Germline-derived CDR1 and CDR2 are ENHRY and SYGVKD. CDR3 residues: CAIRQGFISGANVLTF. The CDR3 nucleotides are TGTGCCATCAGGCAGGGGTTTATATCTGGGGCCAACGTCCTGACTTTC.

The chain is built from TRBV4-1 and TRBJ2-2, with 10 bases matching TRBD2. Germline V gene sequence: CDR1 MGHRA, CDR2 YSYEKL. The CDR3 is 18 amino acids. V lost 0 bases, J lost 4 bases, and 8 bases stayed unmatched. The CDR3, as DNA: TGCGCCAGCAGCCAAGATCGGGCTAGCGGGAGTTTCACCGGGGAGCTGTTTTTT. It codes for CASSQDRASGSFTGELFF.

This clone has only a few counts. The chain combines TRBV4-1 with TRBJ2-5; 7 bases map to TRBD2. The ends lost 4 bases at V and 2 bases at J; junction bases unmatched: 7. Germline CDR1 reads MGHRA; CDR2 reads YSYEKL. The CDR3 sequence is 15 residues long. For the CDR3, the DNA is TGCGCCAGCAGCCTGCTAGGGAGGGTTCAAGAGACCCAGTACTTC. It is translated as CASSLLGRVQETQYF.

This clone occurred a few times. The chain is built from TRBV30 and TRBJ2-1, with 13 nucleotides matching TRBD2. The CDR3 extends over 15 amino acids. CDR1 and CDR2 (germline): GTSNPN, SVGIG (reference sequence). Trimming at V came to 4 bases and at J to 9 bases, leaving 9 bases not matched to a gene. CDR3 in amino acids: CAWTSGLAGVIEQFF. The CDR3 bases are TGTGCCTGGACAAGCGGACTAGCGGGAGTTATTGAGCAGTTCTTC.

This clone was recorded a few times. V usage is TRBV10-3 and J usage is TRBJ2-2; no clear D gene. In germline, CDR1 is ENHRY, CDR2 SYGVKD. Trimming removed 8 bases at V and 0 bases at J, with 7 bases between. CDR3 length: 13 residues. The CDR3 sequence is CAIGSPNTGELFF. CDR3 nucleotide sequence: TGTGCCATCGGGTCCCCGAACACCGGGGAGCTGTTTTTT.

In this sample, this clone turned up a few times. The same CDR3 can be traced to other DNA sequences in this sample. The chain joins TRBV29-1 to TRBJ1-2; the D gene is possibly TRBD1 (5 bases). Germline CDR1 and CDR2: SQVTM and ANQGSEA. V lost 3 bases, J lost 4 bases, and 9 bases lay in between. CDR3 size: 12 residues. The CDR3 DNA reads TGCAGCGTTGATGGGCAGGGCTATGGCTACACCTTC. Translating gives CSVDGQGYGYTF.

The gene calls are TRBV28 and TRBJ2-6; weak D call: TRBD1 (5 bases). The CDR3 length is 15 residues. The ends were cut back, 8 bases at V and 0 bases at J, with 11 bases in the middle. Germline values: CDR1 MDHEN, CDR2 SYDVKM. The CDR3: CASCRGGSGANVLTF. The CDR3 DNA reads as TGTGCCAGCTGTAGGGGCGGCTCTGGGGCCAACGTCCTGACTTTC.

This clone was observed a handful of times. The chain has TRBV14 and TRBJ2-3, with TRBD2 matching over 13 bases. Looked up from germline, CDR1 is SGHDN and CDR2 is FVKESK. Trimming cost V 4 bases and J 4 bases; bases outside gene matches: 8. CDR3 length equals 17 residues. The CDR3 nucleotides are TGTGCCAGCAGCCCGAGAAGGACTAGCGGGAGTGCAGATACGCAGTATTTT. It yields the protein CASSPRRTSGSADTQYF. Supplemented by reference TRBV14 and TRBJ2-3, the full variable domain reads EAGVTQFPSHSVIEKGQTVTLRCDPISGHDNLYWYRRVMGKEIKFLLHFVKESKQDESGMPNNRFLAERTGGTYSTLKVQPAELEDSGVYFCASSPRRTSGSADTQYFGPGTRLTVL.